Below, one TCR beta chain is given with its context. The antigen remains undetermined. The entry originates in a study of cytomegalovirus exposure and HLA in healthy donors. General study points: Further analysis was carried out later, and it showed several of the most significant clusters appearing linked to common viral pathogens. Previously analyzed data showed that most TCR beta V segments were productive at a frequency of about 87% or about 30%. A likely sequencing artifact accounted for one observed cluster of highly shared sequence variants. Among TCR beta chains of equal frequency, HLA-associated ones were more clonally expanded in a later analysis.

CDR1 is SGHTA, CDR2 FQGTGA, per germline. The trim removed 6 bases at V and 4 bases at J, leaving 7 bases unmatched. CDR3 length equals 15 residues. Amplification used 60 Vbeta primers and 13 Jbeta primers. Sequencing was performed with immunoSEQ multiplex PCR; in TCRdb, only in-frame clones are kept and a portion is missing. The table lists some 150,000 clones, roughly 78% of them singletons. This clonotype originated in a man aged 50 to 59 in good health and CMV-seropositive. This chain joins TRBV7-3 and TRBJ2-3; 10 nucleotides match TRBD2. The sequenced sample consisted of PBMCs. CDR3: CASREGLAGADTQYF. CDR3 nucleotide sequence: TGTGCCAGCAGAGAAGGCCTAGCGGGAGCAGATACGCAGTATTTT.